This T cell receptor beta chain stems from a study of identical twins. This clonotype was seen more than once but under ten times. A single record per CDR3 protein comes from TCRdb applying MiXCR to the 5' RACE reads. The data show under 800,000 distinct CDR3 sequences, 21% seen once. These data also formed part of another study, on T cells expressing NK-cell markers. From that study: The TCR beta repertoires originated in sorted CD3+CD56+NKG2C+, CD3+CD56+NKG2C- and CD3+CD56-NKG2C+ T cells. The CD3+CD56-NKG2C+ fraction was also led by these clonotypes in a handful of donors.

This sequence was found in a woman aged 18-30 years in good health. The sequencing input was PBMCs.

The CDR3 DNA reads as TGTGCCAGCACGCTGCGCTGGGATTTGGAGACCCAGTACTTC. As protein: CASTLRWDLETQYF. The chain recombines TRBV6-2 or TRBV6-3 with TRBJ2-5; unclear D gene. Per germline, CDR1 MNHEY and CDR2 SVGEGT. Trimming took 7 bases from V and 5 from J, leaving 17 bases between them. This CDR3 is 14 amino acids long.